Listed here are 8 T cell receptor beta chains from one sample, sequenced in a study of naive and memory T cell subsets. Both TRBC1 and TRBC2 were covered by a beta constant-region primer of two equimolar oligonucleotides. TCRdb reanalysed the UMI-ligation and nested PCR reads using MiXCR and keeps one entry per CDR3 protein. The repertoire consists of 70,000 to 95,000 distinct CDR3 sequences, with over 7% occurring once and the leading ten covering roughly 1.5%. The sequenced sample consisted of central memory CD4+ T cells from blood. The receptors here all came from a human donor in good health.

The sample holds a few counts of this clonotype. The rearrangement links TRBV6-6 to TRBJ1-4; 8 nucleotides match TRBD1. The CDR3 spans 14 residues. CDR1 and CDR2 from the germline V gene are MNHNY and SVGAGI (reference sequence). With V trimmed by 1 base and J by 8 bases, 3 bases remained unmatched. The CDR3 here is CASSYYRQGEKLFF. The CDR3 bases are TGTGCCAGCAGTTACTACCGACAGGGGGAAAAACTGTTTTTT.

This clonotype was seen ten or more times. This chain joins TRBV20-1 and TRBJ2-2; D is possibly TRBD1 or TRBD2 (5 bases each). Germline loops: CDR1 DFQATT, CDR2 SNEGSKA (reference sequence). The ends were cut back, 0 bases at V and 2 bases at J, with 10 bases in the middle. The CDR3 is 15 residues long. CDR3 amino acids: CSARDGTKNTGELFF. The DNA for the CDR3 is TGCAGTGCTAGAGACGGGACCAAAAACACCGGGGAGCTGTTTTTT.

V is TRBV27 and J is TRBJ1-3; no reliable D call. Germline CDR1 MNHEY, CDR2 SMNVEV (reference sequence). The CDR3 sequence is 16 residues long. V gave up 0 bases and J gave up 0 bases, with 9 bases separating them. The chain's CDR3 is CASSLSLLGSGNTIYF. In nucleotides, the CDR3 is TGTGCCAGCAGTTTATCCCTATTGGGCTCTGGAAACACCATATATTTT.

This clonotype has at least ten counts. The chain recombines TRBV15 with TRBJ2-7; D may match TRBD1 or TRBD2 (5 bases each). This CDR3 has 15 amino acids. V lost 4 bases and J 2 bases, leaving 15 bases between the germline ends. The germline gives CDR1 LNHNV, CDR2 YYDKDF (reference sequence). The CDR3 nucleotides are TGTGCCACCAGCAATAACCTGCAGGGACCCTACGAGCAGTACTTC. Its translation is CATSNNLQGPYEQYF.

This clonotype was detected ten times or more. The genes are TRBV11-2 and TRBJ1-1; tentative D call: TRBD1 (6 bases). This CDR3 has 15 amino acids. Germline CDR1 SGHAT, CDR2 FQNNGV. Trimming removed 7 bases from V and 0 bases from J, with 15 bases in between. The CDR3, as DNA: TGTGCCAGCATAAGTCGTCAGGGGATGAACACTGAAGCTTTCTTT. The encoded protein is CASISRQGMNTEAFF.

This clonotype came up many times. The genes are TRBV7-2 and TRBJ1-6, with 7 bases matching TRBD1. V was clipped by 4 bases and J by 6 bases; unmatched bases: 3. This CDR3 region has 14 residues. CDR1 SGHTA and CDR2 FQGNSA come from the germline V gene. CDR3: CASSSRQGNSPLHF. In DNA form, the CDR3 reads TGTGCCAGCAGCTCTCGACAGGGTAATTCACCCCTCCACTTT.

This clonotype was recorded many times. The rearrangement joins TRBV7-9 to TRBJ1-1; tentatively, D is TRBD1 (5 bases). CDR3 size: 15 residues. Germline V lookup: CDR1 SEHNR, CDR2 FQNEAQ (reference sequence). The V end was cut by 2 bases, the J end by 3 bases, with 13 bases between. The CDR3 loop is CASSLSPPRDTEAFF. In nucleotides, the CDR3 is TGTGCCAGCAGCTTAAGTCCCCCCAGGGACACTGAAGCTTTCTTT.

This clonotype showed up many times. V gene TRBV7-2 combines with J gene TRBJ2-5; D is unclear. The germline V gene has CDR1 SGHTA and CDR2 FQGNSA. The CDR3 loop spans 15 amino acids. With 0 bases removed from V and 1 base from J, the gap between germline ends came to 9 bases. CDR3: CASSLAGRTQETQYF. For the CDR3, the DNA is TGTGCCAGCAGCTTAGCCGGACGGACCCAAGAGACCCAGTACTTC.